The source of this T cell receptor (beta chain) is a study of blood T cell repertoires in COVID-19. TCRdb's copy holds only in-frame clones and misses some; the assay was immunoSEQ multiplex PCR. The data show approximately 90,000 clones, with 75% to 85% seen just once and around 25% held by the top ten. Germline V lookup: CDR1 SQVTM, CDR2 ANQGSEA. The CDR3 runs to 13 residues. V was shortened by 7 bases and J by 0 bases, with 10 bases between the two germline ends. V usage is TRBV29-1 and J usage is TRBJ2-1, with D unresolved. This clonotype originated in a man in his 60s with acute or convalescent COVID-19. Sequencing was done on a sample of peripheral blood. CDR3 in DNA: TGCAGCGCCTTCGCTAGCTCCTACAATGAGCAGTTCTTC. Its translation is CSAFASSYNEQFF.